These 2 T cell receptor beta chains were sequenced from one sample in a study of Graves' ophthalmopathy and Graves' hyperthyroidism. Investigators amplified TCR beta CDR3 regions from RNA transcripts. RT-PCR in the first round used HTBI primers; a second-round multiplex PCR followed. Each CDR3 protein gets one entry after TCRdb re-called the multiplex PCR reads with MiXCR. This table has under 350,000 distinct CDR3 sequences, under 20% appearing once. Source material: peripheral blood. The receptors were gathered from an adult man with Graves' ophthalmopathy.

This clonotype was detected many times. The chain combines TRBV11-1 with TRBJ1-2; D unclear. V shed 2 bases and J shed 8 bases, with 15 bases lying between them. The germline CDR1 and CDR2 sequences are SGHAT and FQDESV (reference sequence). The CDR3 totals 14 residues. The CDR3 region is CASSLNRGDYGYTF. The CDR3 DNA reads TGTGCCAGCAGCTTAAATCGGGGTGATTACGGCTACACCTTC.

The chain joins TRBV28 to TRBJ2-2; 7 positions match TRBD2. After removal of 3 bases from V and 0 bases from J, the junction contained 7 bases not matched to a gene. The CDR3 totals 17 residues. In germline, CDR1 is MDHEN, CDR2 SYDVKM. CDR3: CASSFLERGSNTGELFF. In DNA, the CDR3 is TGTGCCAGCAGTTTCCTCGAGCGGGGTTCGAACACCGGGGAGCTGTTTTTT.